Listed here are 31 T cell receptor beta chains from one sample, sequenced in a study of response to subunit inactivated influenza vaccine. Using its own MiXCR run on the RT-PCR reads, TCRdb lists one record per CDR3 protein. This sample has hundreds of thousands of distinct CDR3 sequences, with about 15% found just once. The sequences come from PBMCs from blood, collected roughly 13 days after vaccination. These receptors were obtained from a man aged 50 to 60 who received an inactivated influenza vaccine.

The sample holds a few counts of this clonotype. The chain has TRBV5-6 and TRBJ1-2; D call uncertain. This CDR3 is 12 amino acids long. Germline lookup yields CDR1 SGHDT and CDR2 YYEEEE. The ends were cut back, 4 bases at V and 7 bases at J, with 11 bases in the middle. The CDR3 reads CASSGVGGGYTF. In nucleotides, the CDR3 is TGTGCCAGCAGCGGGGTTGGAGGTGGCTACACCTTC.

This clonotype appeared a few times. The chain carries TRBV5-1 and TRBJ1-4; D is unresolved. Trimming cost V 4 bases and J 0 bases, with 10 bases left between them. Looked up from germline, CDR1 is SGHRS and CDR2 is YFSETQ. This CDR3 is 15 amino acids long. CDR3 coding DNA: TGCGCCAGCAGCCACCAAGGGACAACTAATGAAAAACTGTTTTTT. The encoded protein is CASSHQGTTNEKLFF. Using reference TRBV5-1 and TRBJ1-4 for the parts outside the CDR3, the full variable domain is KAGVTQTPRYLIKTRGQQVTLSCSPISGHRSVSWYQQTPGQGLQFLFEYFSETQRNKGNFPGRFSGRQFSNSRSEMNVSTLELGDSALYLCASSHQGTTNEKLFFGSGTQLSVL.

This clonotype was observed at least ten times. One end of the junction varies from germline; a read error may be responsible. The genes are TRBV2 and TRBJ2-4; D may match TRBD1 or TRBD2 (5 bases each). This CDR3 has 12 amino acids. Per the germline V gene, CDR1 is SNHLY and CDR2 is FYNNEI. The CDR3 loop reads CASSDSLGAQHF. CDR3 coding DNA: TGTGCCAGCAGTGACTCGCTCGGGGCCCAGCACTTC.

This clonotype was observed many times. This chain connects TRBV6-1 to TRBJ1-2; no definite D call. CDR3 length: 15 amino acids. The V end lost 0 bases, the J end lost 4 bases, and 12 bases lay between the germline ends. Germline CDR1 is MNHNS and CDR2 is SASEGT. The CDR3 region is CASSEARLSAYGYTF. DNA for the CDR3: TGTGCCAGCAGTGAAGCGCGACTCTCCGCCTATGGCTACACCTTC.

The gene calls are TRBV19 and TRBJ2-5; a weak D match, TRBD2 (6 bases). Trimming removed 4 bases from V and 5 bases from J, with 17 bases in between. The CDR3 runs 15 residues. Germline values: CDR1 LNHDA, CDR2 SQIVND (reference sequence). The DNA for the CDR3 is TGTGCCAGTAGTAGGGGAGGAGGGGCCGGGGAGACCCAGTACTTC. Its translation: CASSRGGGAGETQYF.

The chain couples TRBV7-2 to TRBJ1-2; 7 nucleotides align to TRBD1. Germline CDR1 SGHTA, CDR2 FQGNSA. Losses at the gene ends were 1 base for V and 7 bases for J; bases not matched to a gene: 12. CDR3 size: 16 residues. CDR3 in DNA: TGTGCCAGCAGCTTAGTTTACATAGGGGGCGCCCTTGGCTACACCTTC. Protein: CASSLVYIGGALGYTF.

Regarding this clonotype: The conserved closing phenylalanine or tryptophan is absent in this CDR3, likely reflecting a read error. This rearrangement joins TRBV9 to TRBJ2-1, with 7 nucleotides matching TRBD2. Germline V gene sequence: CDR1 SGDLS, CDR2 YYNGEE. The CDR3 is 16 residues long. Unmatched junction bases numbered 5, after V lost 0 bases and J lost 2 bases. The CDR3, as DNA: TGTGCCAGCAGCGTAGTGGAGCGGGGAGCCTACAATGAGCAGTTCCTC. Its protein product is CASSVVERGAYNEQFL.

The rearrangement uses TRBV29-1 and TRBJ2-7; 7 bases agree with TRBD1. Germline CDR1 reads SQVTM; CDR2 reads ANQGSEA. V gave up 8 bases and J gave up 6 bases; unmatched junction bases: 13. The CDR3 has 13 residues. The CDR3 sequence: CSFTGTEFLEQYF. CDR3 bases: TGCAGCTTTACCGGGACAGAGTTCCTCGAGCAGTACTTC.

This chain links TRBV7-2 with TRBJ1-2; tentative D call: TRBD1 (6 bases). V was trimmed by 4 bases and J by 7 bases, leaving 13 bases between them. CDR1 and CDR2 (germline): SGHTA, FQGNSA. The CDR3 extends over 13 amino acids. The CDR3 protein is CASSYDRLGGYTF. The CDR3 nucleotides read TGTGCCAGCAGCTACGACAGGTTAGGTGGCTACACCTTC.

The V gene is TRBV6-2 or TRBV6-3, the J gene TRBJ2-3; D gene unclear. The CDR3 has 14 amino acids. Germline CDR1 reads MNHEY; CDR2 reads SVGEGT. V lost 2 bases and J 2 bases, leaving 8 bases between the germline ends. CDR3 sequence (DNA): TGTGCCAGCAGTTACCCTGCTTTCACAGATACGCAGTATTTT. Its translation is CASSYPAFTDTQYF.

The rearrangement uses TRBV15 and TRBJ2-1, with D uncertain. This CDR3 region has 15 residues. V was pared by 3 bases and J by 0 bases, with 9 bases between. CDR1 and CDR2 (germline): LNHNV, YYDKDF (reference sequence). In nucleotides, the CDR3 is TGTGCCACCAGCAGGGCCGGTCTCTCCTACAATGAGCAGTTCTTC. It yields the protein CATSRAGLSYNEQFF. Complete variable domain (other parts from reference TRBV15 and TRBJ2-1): DAMVIQNPRYQVTQFGKPVTLSCSQTLNHNVMYWYQQKSSQAPKLLFHYYDKDFNNEADTPDNFQSRRPNTSFCFLDIRSPGLGDTAMYLCATSRAGLSYNEQFFGPGTRLTVL.

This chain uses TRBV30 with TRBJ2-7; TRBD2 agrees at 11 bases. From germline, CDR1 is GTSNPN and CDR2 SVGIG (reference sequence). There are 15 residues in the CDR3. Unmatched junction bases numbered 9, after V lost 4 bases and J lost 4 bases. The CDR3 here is CAWTKLAGAPYEQYF. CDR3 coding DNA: TGTGCCTGGACCAAACTAGCGGGAGCGCCATACGAGCAGTACTTC.

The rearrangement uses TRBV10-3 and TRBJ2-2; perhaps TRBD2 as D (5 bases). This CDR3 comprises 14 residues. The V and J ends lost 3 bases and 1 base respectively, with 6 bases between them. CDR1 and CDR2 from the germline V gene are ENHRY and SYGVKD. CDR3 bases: TGTGCCATCAGTGACGGGGTGAACACCGGGGAGCTGTTTTTT. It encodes CAISDGVNTGELFF.

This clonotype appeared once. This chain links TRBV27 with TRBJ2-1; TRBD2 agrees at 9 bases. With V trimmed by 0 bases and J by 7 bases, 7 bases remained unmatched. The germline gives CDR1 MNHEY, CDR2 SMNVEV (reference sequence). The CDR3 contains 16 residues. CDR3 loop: CASSLSGGGAGNEQFF. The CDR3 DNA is TGTGCCAGCAGTTTATCAGGCGGGGGGGCGGGAAATGAGCAGTTCTTC.

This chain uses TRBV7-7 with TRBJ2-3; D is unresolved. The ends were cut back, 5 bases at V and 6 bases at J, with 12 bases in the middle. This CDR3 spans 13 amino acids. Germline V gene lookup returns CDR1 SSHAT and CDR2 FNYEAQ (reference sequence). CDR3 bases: TGTGCCAGCAGCAGGGATAGAGACGATACGCAGTATTTT. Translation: CASSRDRDDTQYF.

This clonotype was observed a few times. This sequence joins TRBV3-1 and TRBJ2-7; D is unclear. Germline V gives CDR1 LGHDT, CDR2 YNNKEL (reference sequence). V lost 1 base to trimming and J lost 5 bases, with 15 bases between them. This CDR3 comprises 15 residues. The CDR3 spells CASSQALRTQNEQYF. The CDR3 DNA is TGTGCCAGCAGCCAAGCCCTGCGGACGCAGAACGAGCAGTACTTC.

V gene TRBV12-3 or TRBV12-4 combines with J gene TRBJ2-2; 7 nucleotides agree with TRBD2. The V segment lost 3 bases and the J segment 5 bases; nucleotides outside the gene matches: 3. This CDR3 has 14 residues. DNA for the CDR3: TGTGCCAGCAGTTTTTGGGAGGGAACCGGGGAGCTGTTTTTT. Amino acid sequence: CASSFWEGTGELFF.

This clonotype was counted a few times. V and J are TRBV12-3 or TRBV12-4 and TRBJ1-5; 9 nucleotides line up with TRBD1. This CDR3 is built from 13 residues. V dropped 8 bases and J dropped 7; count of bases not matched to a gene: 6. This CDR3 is CASVQGAGQPQHF. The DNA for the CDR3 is TGTGCCAGCGTACAGGGGGCTGGGCAGCCCCAGCATTTT.

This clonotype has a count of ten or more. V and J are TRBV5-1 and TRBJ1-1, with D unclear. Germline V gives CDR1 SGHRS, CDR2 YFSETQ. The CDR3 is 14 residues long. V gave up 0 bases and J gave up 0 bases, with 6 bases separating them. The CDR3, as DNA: TGCGCCAGCAGCTTGGGACAAATGAACACTGAAGCTTTCTTT. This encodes CASSLGQMNTEAFF. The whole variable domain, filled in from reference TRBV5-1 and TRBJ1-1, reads KAGVTQTPRYLIKTRGQQVTLSCSPISGHRSVSWYQQTPGQGLQFLFEYFSETQRNKGNFPGRFSGRQFSNSRSEMNVSTLELGDSALYLCASSLGQMNTEAFFGQGTRLTVV.

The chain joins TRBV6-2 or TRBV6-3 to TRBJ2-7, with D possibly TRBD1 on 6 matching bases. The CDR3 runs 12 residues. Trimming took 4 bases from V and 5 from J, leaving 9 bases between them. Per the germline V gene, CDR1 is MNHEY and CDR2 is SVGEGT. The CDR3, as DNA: TGTGCCAGCAGTTCGGGACACCACGAGCAGTACTTC. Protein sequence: CASSSGHHEQYF.

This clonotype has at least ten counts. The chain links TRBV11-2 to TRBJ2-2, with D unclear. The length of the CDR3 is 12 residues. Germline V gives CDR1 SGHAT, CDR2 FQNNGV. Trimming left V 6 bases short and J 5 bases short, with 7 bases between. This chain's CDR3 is CASRPDTGELFF. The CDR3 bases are TGTGCCAGCAGGCCAGATACCGGGGAGCTGTTTTTT.

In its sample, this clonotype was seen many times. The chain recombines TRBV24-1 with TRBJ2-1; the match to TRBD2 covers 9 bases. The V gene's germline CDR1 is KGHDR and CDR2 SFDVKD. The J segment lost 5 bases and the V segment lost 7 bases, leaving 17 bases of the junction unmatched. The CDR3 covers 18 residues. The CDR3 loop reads CATRLWGQGLAGHNEQFF. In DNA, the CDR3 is TGTGCCACCAGACTTTGGGGTCAGGGGCTAGCGGGACACAATGAGCAGTTCTTC.

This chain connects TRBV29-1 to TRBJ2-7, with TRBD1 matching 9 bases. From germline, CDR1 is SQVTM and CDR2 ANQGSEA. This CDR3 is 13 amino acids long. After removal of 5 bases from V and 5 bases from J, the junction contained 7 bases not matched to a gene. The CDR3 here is CSVPQGATDEQYF. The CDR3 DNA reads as TGCAGCGTTCCACAGGGGGCTACGGACGAGCAGTACTTC.

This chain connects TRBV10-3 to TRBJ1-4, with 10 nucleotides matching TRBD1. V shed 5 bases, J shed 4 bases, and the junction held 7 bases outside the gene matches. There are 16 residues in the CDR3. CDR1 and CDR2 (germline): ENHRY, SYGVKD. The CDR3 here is CAISKSGTGDNEKLFF. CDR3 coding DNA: TGTGCCATCAGTAAATCCGGGACAGGGGATAATGAAAAACTGTTTTTT.

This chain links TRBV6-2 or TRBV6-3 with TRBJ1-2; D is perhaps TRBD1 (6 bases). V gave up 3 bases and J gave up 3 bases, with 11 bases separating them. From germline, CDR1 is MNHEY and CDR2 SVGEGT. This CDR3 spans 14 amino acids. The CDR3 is CASSYIRTDYGYTF. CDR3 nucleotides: TGTGCCAGCAGTTATATCCGGACAGACTATGGCTACACCTTC.

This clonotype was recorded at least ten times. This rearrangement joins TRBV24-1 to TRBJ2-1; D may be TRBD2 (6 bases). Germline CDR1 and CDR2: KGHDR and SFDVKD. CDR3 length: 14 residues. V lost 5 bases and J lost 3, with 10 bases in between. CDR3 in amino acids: CATSARGNYNEQFF. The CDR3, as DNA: TGTGCCACCAGTGCCCGCGGGAACTACAATGAGCAGTTCTTC.

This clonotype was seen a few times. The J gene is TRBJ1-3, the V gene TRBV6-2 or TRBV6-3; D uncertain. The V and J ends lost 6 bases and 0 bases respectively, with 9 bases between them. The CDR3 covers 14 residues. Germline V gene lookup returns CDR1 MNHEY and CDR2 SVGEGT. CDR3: CASRTVYSGNTIYF. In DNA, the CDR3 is TGTGCCAGCAGGACGGTTTACTCTGGAAACACCATATATTTT.

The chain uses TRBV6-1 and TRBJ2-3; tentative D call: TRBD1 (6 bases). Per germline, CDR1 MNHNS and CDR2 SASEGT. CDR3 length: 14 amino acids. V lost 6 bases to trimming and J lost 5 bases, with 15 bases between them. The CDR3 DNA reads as TGTGCCAGCAGGCGCCCGGGACATTTAGATACGCAGTATTTT. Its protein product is CASRRPGHLDTQYF.

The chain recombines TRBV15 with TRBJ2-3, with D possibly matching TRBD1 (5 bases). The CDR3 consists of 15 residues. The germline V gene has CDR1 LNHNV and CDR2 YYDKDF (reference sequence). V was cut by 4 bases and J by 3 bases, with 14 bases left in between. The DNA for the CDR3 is TGTGCCACCAGCACGCGACACAGGAGTACAGATACGCAGTATTTT. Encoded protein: CATSTRHRSTDTQYF.

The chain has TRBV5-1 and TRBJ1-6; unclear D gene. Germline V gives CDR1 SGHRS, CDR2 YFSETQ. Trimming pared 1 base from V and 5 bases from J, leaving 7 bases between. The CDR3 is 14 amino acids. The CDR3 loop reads CASSLSGDNSPLHF. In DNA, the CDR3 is TGCGCCAGCAGCTTGTCCGGGGATAATTCACCCCTCCACTTT.

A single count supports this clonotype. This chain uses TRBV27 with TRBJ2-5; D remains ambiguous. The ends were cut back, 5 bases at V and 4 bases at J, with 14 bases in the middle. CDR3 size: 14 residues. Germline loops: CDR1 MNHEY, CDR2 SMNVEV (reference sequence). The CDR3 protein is CASSRVGSIETQYF. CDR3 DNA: TGTGCCAGCAGTCGGGTCGGCAGCATAGAGACCCAGTACTTC.